These 25 T cell receptor beta chains came from one sample sequenced in a study of blood T cell repertoires in COVID-19. Profiled with immunoSEQ multiplex PCR; TCRdb holds only in-frame clones, not every one. The sample holds tens of thousands of clones, 90% to 95% seen once. The material sequenced was peripheral blood. Receptors originate from a woman older than 75 with acute or convalescent COVID-19.

V usage is TRBV9 and J usage is TRBJ1-1; D may be TRBD1 (5 bases). The germline V gene encodes CDR1 SGDLS and CDR2 YYNGEE. CDR3 length: 13 amino acids. The ends were cut back, 5 bases at V and 5 bases at J, with 13 bases in the middle. CDR3 nucleotide sequence: TGTGCCAGCAGTTCTGCGGGGGTTACTGAAGCTTTCTTT. Its protein product is CASSSAGVTEAFF.

This clone has more than one count but fewer than ten. V is TRBV29-1 and J is TRBJ1-1; no reliable D call. This CDR3 has 13 residues. Germline-derived CDR1 and CDR2 are SQVTM and ANQGSEA. Trimming cost V 4 bases and J 1 base, with 10 bases left between them. In DNA form, the CDR3 reads TGCAGCGTTGCCCCCGGTCAGAACACTGAAGCTTTCTTT. Translated: CSVAPGQNTEAFF.

The CDR3 bases are TGTGCCAGCAGCGTCCGGTTAAGCTCCTACAATGAGCAGTTCTTC. It specifies CASSVRLSSYNEQFF. The chain combines TRBV21-1 with TRBJ2-1; the table's D call of TRBD2 was not tested on the DNA. TRBV21-1 corresponds to a pseudogene. The length of the CDR3 is 15 residues.

The chain joins TRBV24-1 to TRBJ2-3, with D uncertain. This CDR3 contains 15 residues. V lost 2 bases and J lost 1, with 9 bases in between. CDR1 is KGHDR, CDR2 SFDVKD, per germline. As DNA, the CDR3 is TGTGCCACCAGTGATTCACTTCCGGGCACAGATACGCAGTATTTT. It yields the protein CATSDSLPGTDTQYF.

V is TRBV2 and J is TRBJ1-2; D gene unclear. The CDR3 runs 16 residues. Trimming took 0 bases from V and 4 from J, leaving 15 bases between them. Germline CDR1 SNHLY, CDR2 FYNNEI. CDR3 sequence: CASSEASEPPVYGYTF. CDR3 coding DNA: TGTGCCAGCAGTGAAGCTTCTGAGCCCCCGGTCTATGGCTACACCTTC. Full variable domain (remainder filled in from reference TRBV2 and TRBJ1-2): EPEVTQTPSHQVTQMGQEVILRCVPISNHLYFYWYRQILGQKVEFLVSFYNNEISEKSEIFDDQFSVERPDGSNFTLKIRSTKLEDSAMYFCASSEASEPPVYGYTFGSGTRLTVV.

This clone was recorded only once. This chain connects TRBV6-5 to TRBJ2-7, with TRBD1 matching 8 bases. With V trimmed by 5 bases and J by 7 bases, 4 bases remained unmatched. The germline V gene has CDR1 MNHEY and CDR2 SVGAGI. CDR3 length: 12 residues. The CDR3 is CASSMTGVEQYF. The CDR3 nucleotides read TGTGCCAGCAGTATGACAGGGGTAGAGCAGTACTTC.

This clone was picked up a small number of times. The chain links TRBV2 to TRBJ2-5; tentative D call: TRBD1 (5 bases). CDR1 is SNHLY and CDR2 is FYNNEI in the germline V gene. Trimming shortened V by 5 bases and J by 2 bases, and 9 bases separated the two germline ends. The CDR3 consists of 13 residues. The CDR3 sequence: CASSIDSQETQYF. The DNA of the CDR3 is TGTGCCAGCAGTATCGACAGTCAAGAGACCCAGTACTTC.

The rearrangement links TRBV20-1 to TRBJ1-2; D ambiguous. CDR3 length: 11 residues. Germline CDR1 and CDR2: DFQATT and SNEGSKA (reference sequence). The V and J ends lost 6 bases and 1 base respectively, with 6 bases between them. CDR3: CSARDNYGYTF. The CDR3 DNA follows: TGCAGTGCGCGGGATAACTATGGCTACACCTTC.

V is TRBV5-8 and J is TRBJ1-3; D ambiguous. Looked up from germline, CDR1 is SGHTS and CDR2 is YDEGEE. The CDR3 loop spans 12 amino acids. Trimming cost V 7 bases and J 3 bases, with 8 bases left between them. The CDR3 DNA reads TGTGCCAGCCGGGAACTTGGAAACACCATATATTTT. It is translated as CASRELGNTIYF. Full variable domain (rest looked up from reference TRBV5-8 and TRBJ1-3): EAGVTQSPTHLIKTRGQQATLRCSPISGHTSVYWYQQALGLGLQFLLWYDEGEERNRGNFPPRFSGRQFPNYSSELNVNALELEDSALYLCASRELGNTIYFGEGSWLTVV.

This chain connects TRBV6-2 or TRBV6-3 to TRBJ2-2; D possibly corresponds to TRBD2 (6 bases). The CDR3 loop spans 19 amino acids. V gave up 2 bases and J gave up 0 bases, with 19 bases separating them. From germline, CDR1 is MNHEY and CDR2 SVGEGT. The DNA of the CDR3 is TGTGCCAGCAGTTACCCCGTGGTAGCGGCGCAGTCGAACACCGGGGAGCTGTTTTTT. It yields the protein CASSYPVVAAQSNTGELFF.

This clone is a singleton in its sample. This chain connects TRBV5-1 to TRBJ2-7, with D possibly TRBD1 on 7 matching bases. CDR3 length equals 14 residues. V gave up 4 bases and J gave up 5 bases, with 16 bases separating them. CDR1 and CDR2 from the germline V gene are SGHRS and YFSETQ. The CDR3 DNA reads as TGCGCCAGCAGCAGGGGGGCAGGGGGAAACGAGCAGTACTTC. Its translation is CASSRGAGGNEQYF.

The V call is TRBV29-1, the J call TRBJ2-7; TRBD1 agrees at 7 bases. CDR1 and CDR2 (germline): SQVTM, ANQGSEA. The CDR3 length is 17 residues. J gave up 0 bases and V 1 base, and 12 bases lay outside the gene matches. CDR3 loop: CSVEGGKDRPNSYEQYF. CDR3 bases: TGCAGCGTTGAAGGAGGGAAGGACAGGCCAAACTCCTACGAGCAGTACTTC.

J is TRBJ2-3 and V is TRBV24-1; TRBD2 aligns across 14 bases. Trimming removed 5 bases from V and 2 bases from J; junction bases left unmatched: 14. Germline CDR1 and CDR2: KGHDR and SFDVKD. The CDR3 has 20 amino acids. CDR3 bases: TGTGCCACCAGTGCCTTGACTAGCGGGAGGGCCTCGACCACCACAGATACGCAGTATTTT. Its translation: CATSALTSGRASTTTDTQYF.

J is TRBJ1-1 and V is TRBV6-1; 7 bases are shared with TRBD1. Germline V gene data show CDR1 as MNHNS and CDR2 as SASEGT. CDR3 length: 17 residues. V lost 0 bases, J lost 5 bases, and 12 bases stayed unmatched. CDR3 in amino acids: CASSEATTYRGRTEAFF. CDR3 sequence (DNA): TGTGCCAGCAGTGAAGCGACCACTTACAGGGGCCGGACTGAAGCTTTCTTT.

The chain uses TRBV10-3 and TRBJ1-1; D is undetermined. Trimming removed 11 bases from V and 1 base from J, with 8 bases in between. Germline-derived CDR1 and CDR2 are ENHRY and SYGVKD. The CDR3 covers 11 residues. The CDR3 nucleotides read TGTGCCTCCACGGGGAACACTGAAGCTTTCTTT. It encodes CASTGNTEAFF.

This chain joins TRBV4-1 and TRBJ1-1; D is unresolved. This CDR3 spans 16 amino acids. Germline CDR1 and CDR2: MGHRA and YSYEKL. Trimming removed 0 bases from V and 4 bases from J, with 15 bases in between. DNA of the CDR3: TGCGCCAGCAGCCAAGATACCGCAGGACTCGGCACTGAAGCTTTCTTT. Its translation: CASSQDTAGLGTEAFF.

The chain is built from TRBV6-1 and TRBJ2-3; 12 nucleotides match TRBD1. Per the germline V gene, CDR1 is MNHNS and CDR2 is SASEGT. J lost 5 bases, V lost 6 bases, and 18 bases had no gene match. The CDR3 length is 19 residues. DNA of the CDR3: TGTGCCAGCAGCGAACCTGGCGGGGGGGGACAGGGGGCCCGAGATACGCAGTATTTT. Residues: CASSEPGGGGQGARDTQYF.

This clone was observed once. The CDR3: CAWGPGGGTGELFF. The CDR3 DNA sequence: TGTGCCTGGGGTCCAGGGGGAGGCACCGGGGAGCTGTTTTTT. The V call is TRBV30, the J call TRBJ2-2, with a possible D match to TRBD1 (7 bases). The germline V gene has CDR1 GTSNPN and CDR2 SVGIG (reference sequence). The V end lost 5 bases, the J end lost 4 bases, and 14 bases lay between the germline ends. This CDR3 region has 14 residues.

V usage is TRBV2 and J usage is TRBJ2-1; 7 positions match TRBD2. Germline loops: CDR1 SNHLY, CDR2 FYNNEI. This CDR3 comprises 16 residues. V shed 1 base, J shed 2 bases, and the junction held 5 bases outside the gene matches. Here the CDR3 DNA reads TGTGCCAGCAGTGAAGAGGCGGGAGTCCCCTACAATGAGCAGTTCTTC. Translating gives CASSEEAGVPYNEQFF. Full variable domain (remainder filled in from reference TRBV2 and TRBJ2-1): EPEVTQTPSHQVTQMGQEVILRCVPISNHLYFYWYRQILGQKVEFLVSFYNNEISEKSEIFDDQFSVERPDGSNFTLKIRSTKLEDSAMYFCASSEEAGVPYNEQFFGPGTRLTVL.

The chain recombines TRBV30 with TRBJ1-5, with no clear D. This CDR3 region has 13 residues. The V end was cut by 0 bases, the J end by 11 bases, with 14 bases between. Germline CDR1 is GTSNPN and CDR2 is SVGIG (reference sequence). CDR3 sequence reads: CAWSVLGPGAQHF. Here the CDR3 DNA reads TGTGCCTGGAGTGTACTCGGGCCCGGGGCCCAGCATTTT.

The rearrangement links TRBV12-3 or TRBV12-4 to TRBJ1-6; 7 bases align to TRBD1. CDR3 length equals 13 residues. J gave up 8 bases and V 2 bases, and 0 bases lay outside the gene matches. The CDR3 is CASSLTGDSPLHF. In DNA form, the CDR3 reads TGTGCCAGCAGTTTAACAGGGGATTCACCCCTCCACTTT.

The chain has TRBV11-1 and TRBJ2-7, with D unclear. Deletions cut 1 base from V and 3 bases from J, with 7 bases between. CDR1 and CDR2 from the germline V gene are SGHAT and FQDESV (reference sequence). The CDR3 covers 13 residues. The CDR3 DNA reads TGTGCCAGCAGCTTAGGGGCCCACTACGAGCAGTACTTC. Its translation is CASSLGAHYEQYF.

This clone was found once. The rearrangement links TRBV25-1 to TRBJ1-4; TRBD1 matches at 7 bases. Germline V lookup: CDR1 MGHDK, CDR2 SYGVNS. CDR3 length: 14 amino acids. Trimming at V came to 8 bases and at J to 4 bases, leaving 7 bases not matched to a gene. The CDR3 protein is CASPRAGGNEKLFF. The DNA for the CDR3 is TGTGCCAGCCCGCGGGCAGGGGGTAATGAAAAACTGTTTTTT.

The chain links TRBV6-5 to TRBJ2-7, with TRBD2 matching 8 bases. From germline, CDR1 is MNHEY and CDR2 SVGAGI. Trimming at V came to 6 bases and at J to 1 base, leaving 8 bases not matched to a gene. The CDR3 covers 15 residues. The CDR3 spells CASRLSGSGSYEQYF. DNA for the CDR3: TGTGCCAGCAGGTTGAGCGGGAGTGGATCCTACGAGCAGTACTTC.

The chain links TRBV28 to TRBJ2-7, with D possibly TRBD2 on 7 matching bases. V was trimmed by 7 bases and J by 6 bases, leaving 16 bases between them. CDR3 length: 13 residues. In germline, CDR1 is MDHEN, CDR2 SYDVKM. CDR3 sequence (DNA): TGTGCCAGCACGCGGGGGCCGAAAGGCGAGCAGTACTTC. It yields the protein CASTRGPKGEQYF.